The 9 T cell receptor beta chains given below trace back to one sample, sequenced in a study of T cells in localized non-small cell lung cancer. The table came from immunoSEQ multiplex PCR; TCRdb's copy has only in-frame clones and leaves some out. The profile covers 59,000 or so clones, with approximately 89% appearing a single time and less than 20% taken by the ten largest. This material consisted of peripheral blood, taken before any cancer treatment. These receptor sequences come from a man between 40 and 69 years old with stage I lung adenocarcinoma.

The chain joins TRBV19 to TRBJ2-2; no firm D call. CDR1 is LNHDA and CDR2 is SQIVND in the germline V gene (reference sequence). V was cut by 7 bases and J by 2 bases, with 8 bases left in between. CDR3 length equals 13 residues. CDR3 nucleotides: TGTGCCAGTAAGAACAGAAACACCGGGGAGCTGTTTTTT. Its protein is CASKNRNTGELFF.

In its sample, this clone is medium-sized (0.01 to 0.1%). This rearrangement joins TRBV6-4 to TRBJ2-1; D unclear. Germline lookup yields CDR1 MRHNA and CDR2 SNTAGT. Trimming shortened V by 0 bases and J by 3 bases, and 3 bases separated the two germline ends. The CDR3 spans 13 residues. CDR3 sequence: CASSDSDYNEQFF. The CDR3 DNA reads TGTGCCAGCAGTGACTCGGACTACAATGAGCAGTTCTTC.

This chain uses TRBV19 with TRBJ2-7; D is possibly TRBD2 (5 bases). Trimming stripped 4 bases from V and 0 bases from J, with 13 bases between. Germline V gene sequence: CDR1 LNHDA, CDR2 SQIVND (reference sequence). CDR3 length: 15 amino acids. The chain's CDR3 is CASSTRVRDSYEQYF. CDR3 nucleotides: TGTGCCAGTAGTACGCGAGTACGGGACTCCTACGAGCAGTACTTC. The full variable domain, its missing parts supplied by reference TRBV19 and TRBJ2-7, is DGGITQSPKYLFRKEGQNVTLSCEQNLNHDAMYWYRQDPGQGLRLIYYSQIVNDFQKGDIAEGYSVSREKKESFPLTVTSAQKNPTAFYLCASSTRVRDSYEQYFGPGTRLTVT.

The chain joins TRBV5-1 to TRBJ1-6; a possible D gene is TRBD1 (6 bases). Germline V lookup: CDR1 SGHRS, CDR2 YFSETQ. CDR3 size: 14 residues. The V gene lost 2 bases and the J gene lost 10 bases, with 13 bases spanning the gap. CDR3 sequence (DNA): TGCGCCAGCAGCTTAGGGGGGCGCGAGTCACCCCTCCACTTT. Amino acid sequence: CASSLGGRESPLHF.

V usage is TRBV28 and J usage is TRBJ2-7; D is undetermined. The germline V and J ends were trimmed by 4 bases and 2 bases, with 6 bases remaining between them. The CDR3 consists of 12 residues. Germline V lookup: CDR1 MDHEN, CDR2 SYDVKM. CDR3 protein: CASSSRAYEQYF. CDR3 DNA sequence: TGTGCCAGCAGTTCTCGAGCCTACGAGCAGTACTTC.

This clone showed up just a few times. The genes are TRBV2 and TRBJ2-7; 9 bases match TRBD2. The V gene's germline CDR1 is SNHLY and CDR2 FYNNEI. V was clipped by 3 bases and J by 2 bases; unmatched bases: 2. The CDR3 runs 14 residues. The CDR3 sequence: CASSEREGPYEQYF. DNA for the CDR3: TGTGCCAGCAGTGAGCGGGAGGGCCCCTACGAGCAGTACTTC.

This chain joins TRBV6-4 and TRBJ2-4; a possible D gene is TRBD1 (6 bases). V was pared by 2 bases and J by 5 bases, with 25 bases between. This CDR3 spans 19 amino acids. Germline V CDR1 and CDR2: MRHNA, SNTAGT. CDR3: CASSDLPGTLFRLENIQYF. The DNA for the CDR3 is TGTGCCAGCAGTGACCTTCCAGGGACACTTTTTCGGCTCGAAAACATTCAGTACTTC.

The V call is TRBV18, the J call TRBJ1-5; 10 bases align to TRBD1. Losses at the gene ends were 3 bases for V and 7 bases for J; bases not matched to a gene: 6. CDR3 size: 15 residues. The germline V gene encodes CDR1 KGHSH and CDR2 LQKENI. This chain's CDR3 is CASSPGTGVKQPQHF. CDR3 coding DNA: TGTGCCAGCTCACCCGGGACAGGGGTAAAGCAGCCCCAGCATTTT. Full variable domain (rest looked up from reference TRBV18 and TRBJ1-5): NAGVMQNPRHLVRRRGQEARLRCSPMKGHSHVYWYRQLPEEGLKFMVYLQKENIIDESGMPKERFSAEFPKEGPSILRIQQVVRGDSAAYFCASSPGTGVKQPQHFGDGTRLSIL.

The chain joins TRBV9 to TRBJ1-1; D is perhaps TRBD1 (5 bases). V was pared by 0 bases and J by 2 bases, with 14 bases between. Germline CDR1 reads SGDLS; CDR2 reads YYNGEE. The CDR3 extends over 16 amino acids. The CDR3 sequence is CASSVGAGTANTEAFF. The DNA of the CDR3 is TGTGCCAGCAGCGTAGGAGCCGGGACGGCAAACACTGAAGCTTTCTTT.